This T cell receptor beta chain was sequenced in a study of shared T cell receptors in the human thymus. Trimming removed 3 bases from V and 7 bases from J, with 9 bases in between. Germline CDR1 LGHNT, CDR2 FRNRAP. The CDR3 runs to 12 residues. Profiling relied on immunoSEQ multiplex PCR, and the TCRdb table lists in-frame clones only, not all of them. The table shows 700,000 or so clones, with approximately 83% occurring only once. This clone was observed once. This sample also belongs to another study, concerning human thymus T cells. That paper adds: Healthy Finnish infants undergoing corrective surgery for congenital heart defects were used as donors. Thymic material originated from resections removed in the course of corrective heart surgery. Apparent bias marked the V and J gene usage of thymic and blood repertoires. Related research found strongly overlapping thymic repertoires in unrelated individuals.

The genes are TRBV12-5 and TRBJ1-1, with D unresolved. The sequence was obtained from a girl under three years old with a congenital heart defect. The sample consisted of thymocytes. CDR3 DNA: TGTGCTAGTGGTTTTTACTCCCGTGAAGCTTTCTTT. As protein: CASGFYSREAFF.